These T cell receptor beta chains were read from a single sample in a study of T cell responses to AZD1222 COVID-19 vaccine. Sequenced by immunoSEQ multiplex PCR; TCRdb stores in-frame clones only, minus some. The data hold 150,000 to 200,000 clones, with 85% to 95% observed a single time. The specimen comprised peripheral blood, sampled 28 days after the second dose of the MenACWY control vaccine. The receptors shown here come from an adult who received the MenACWY meningococcal vaccine as a control. Each CDR3 is given with its conserved first and last residue. Each record gives: clone size, J gene, V gene, D gene, CDR3 protein, CDR3 DNA. D genes are given only for firm matches. Size values are once, few and many counts, or a class for expanded clones, and some rows have none.

>-|TRBJ2-7|TRBV6-2/TRBV6-3|-
CASSKVAGTVSYEQYF
TGTGCCAGCAGCAAAGTGGCGGGGACCGTGTCCTACGAGCAGTACTTC
>-|TRBJ1-3|TRBV9|-
CASSSRWDTSGNTIYF
TGTGCCAGCAGCTCTCGGTGGGACACCTCTGGAAACACCATATATTTT
>-|TRBJ1-6|TRBV18|-
CASSQGTENSPLHF
TGTGCCAGCTCACAAGGGACGGAAAATTCACCCCTCCACTTT
>once|TRBJ1-2|TRBV4-1|-
CASSPSPEGLVTYGYTF
TGCGCCAGCAGCCCGAGCCCGGAGGGGCTGGTAACCTATGGCTACACCTTC
>-|TRBJ2-7|TRBV2|-
CASTRLYEQYF
TGTGCCAGCACCAGGCTCTACGAGCAGTACTTC
>-|TRBJ2-4|TRBV28|TRBD2
CASSFGGGAKNIQYF
TGTGCCAGCAGTTTCGGCGGGGGGGCCAAAAACATTCAGTACTTC
>-|TRBJ2-2|TRBV2|-
CASRRVGELFF
TGTGCCAGCAGACGAGTAGGGGAGCTGTTTTTT
>-|TRBJ1-3|TRBV18|TRBD1
CASSPRGRGNTIYF
TGTGCCAGCTCACCAAGGGGGCGAGGAAACACCATATATTTT
>-|TRBJ1-1|TRBV4-1|-
CASSQGAAMDTEAFF
TGCGCCAGCAGCCAAGGAGCCGCGATGGACACTGAAGCTTTCTTT
>-|TRBJ1-5|TRBV5-3|TRBD1
CARSPDRGSQPQHF
TGTGCCAGAAGCCCAGACAGGGGTAGTCAGCCCCAGCATTTT
>-|TRBJ1-5|TRBV15|TRBD1
CATSRVTGSPNQPQHF
TGTGCCACCAGCAGAGTGACAGGGTCCCCCAATCAGCCCCAGCATTTT
>-|TRBJ1-5|TRBV30|TRBD1
CAWSSQGDQPQHF
TGTGCCTGGAGTAGCCAGGGGGATCAGCCCCAGCATTTT
>-|TRBJ2-5|TRBV9|-
CASSVGPNQETQYF
TGTGCCAGCAGCGTCGGGCCTAACCAAGAGACCCAGTACTTC
>once|TRBJ2-1|TRBV3-1/TRBV3-2|-
CASSQKRQTRGANEQFF
TGTGCCAGCAGCCAAAAAAGGCAGACGAGGGGGGCGAATGAGCAGTTCTTC
>-|TRBJ1-5|TRBV29-1|TRBD1
CSVRQGDQPQHF
TGCAGCGTTCGACAGGGGGATCAGCCCCAGCATTTT
>-|TRBJ2-3|TRBV24-1|-
CATSDSRDFTDTQYF
TGTGCCACCAGTGACTCCCGGGACTTCACAGATACGCAGTATTTT
>-|TRBJ1-2|TRBV3-1/TRBV3-2|-
CASSQDRRIYTF
TGTGCCAGCAGCCAAGATCGCAGGATTTACACCTTC
>-|TRBJ1-1|TRBV7-2|-
CASSLDGLNTEAFF
TGTGCCAGCAGCCTGGACGGATTGAACACTGAAGCTTTCTTT
>-|TRBJ1-5|TRBV30|-
CAWSVQGGAQHF
TGTGCCTGGAGTGTACAAGGGGGGGCCCAGCATTTT
>-|TRBJ2-3|TRBV29-1|-
CSVKTGRADTQYF
TGCAGCGTCAAGACAGGGAGGGCAGATACGCAGTATTTT
>-|TRBJ1-1|TRBV9|-
CASSVAGANTEAFF
TGTGCCAGCAGCGTAGCTGGGGCGAACACTGAAGCTTTCTTT
>-|TRBJ2-5|TRBV28|-
CASSSTGLGFQETQYF
TGTGCCAGCAGTTCTACAGGGCTGGGATTTCAAGAGACCCAGTACTTC
>-|TRBJ1-1|TRBV7-3|TRBD1
CASSLDRASTEAFF
TGTGCCAGCAGCCTCGACAGGGCGTCCACTGAAGCTTTCTTT
>-|TRBJ1-1|TRBV5-1|-
CASGLTTMNTEAFF
TGCGCCAGCGGCTTAACAACCATGAACACTGAAGCTTTCTTT
>-|TRBJ1-1|TRBV5-1|-
CASSPSRGNTEAFF
TGCGCCAGCAGCCCGTCACGGGGGAACACTGAAGCTTTCTTT
>once|TRBJ1-1|TRBV30|TRBD1
CAWSGGTGGFEAFF
TGTGCCTGGAGTGGCGGGACAGGGGGGTTCGAAGCTTTCTTT
>-|TRBJ1-2|TRBV9|TRBD1
CASSSTGQGGHGYTF
TGTGCCAGCAGTTCCACGGGACAGGGAGGTCATGGCTACACCTTC
>few|TRBJ1-1|TRBV11-2|-
CASSLLPHRVTNTEAFF
TGTGCCAGCAGCTTATTGCCACACAGGGTTACGAACACTGAAGCTTTCTTT
>-|TRBJ2-3|TRBV7-2|TRBD2
CASSLGPAGAGDTQYF
TGTGCCAGCAGCTTAGGGCCAGCGGGGGCGGGGGATACGCAGTATTTT
>-|TRBJ1-4|TRBV5-1|-
CASSLGSDNEKLFF
TGCGCCAGCAGCTTGGGGTCGGATAATGAAAAACTGTTTTTT
>once|TRBJ1-2|TRBV6-2/TRBV6-3|-
CASSYSSGYTF
TGTGCCAGCAGTTACTCTTCCGGCTACACCTTC
>-|TRBJ2-5|TRBV5-1|TRBD2
CASSSGTSRETQYF
TGCGCCAGCAGCTCCGGGACTAGCAGGGAGACCCAGTACTTC
>once|TRBJ1-6|TRBV27|TRBD1
CASSDQGASPLHF
TGTGCCAGCAGTGACCAGGGGGCTTCACCCCTCCACTTT